One T cell receptor (beta chain) is described in this entry. This clone was seen only a few times. Its target antigen remains unknown. Base qualities are not provided; no much larger clone lies one nucleotide away. In the germline V gene (reference sequence), CDR1 corresponds to SGHNT and CDR2 to YYREEE. The CDR3 spans 15 residues, from the cysteine through the phenylalanine. The entry retains the CDR3 DNA only, 45 bases that are in frame from base 1. V lost 3 bases and J lost 4 bases, and the count of bases not matched to a germline gene is 4. Each donor gave one peripheral blood draw, averaging approximately 110 mL, which was collected into heparinised tubes. Naive, central memory, regulatory and stem cell-like memory CD4+ T cells were sorted on a BD FACSAria II using a panel including CD45RO, CCR7, CD25, CD127, CD95 and CD27. All sorted populations exceeded 95% purity. Right away, PBMCs were isolated by Lymphoprep density gradient centrifugation and were stained directly, with no culture step. Samples were stained and sorted in pairs, with one healthy donor and one patient per experiment, so that batch effects were minimized.

This sample stems from a study of beta chain features in type 1 diabetes (dated by TCRdb to about 2018). As for the study more broadly: No differences in mean age, gender distribution, total cell number or subset yield were found between patients and healthy donors. A total of about 110 million sorted cells were examined across all samples, and the number of cells per subset was strongly correlated with RNA yield. The study compared the TCRB repertoires of sorted circulating CD4+ T cell subsets in recently diagnosed type 1 diabetes patients with those in matched healthy donors. Regulatory and stem cell-like memory subsets were isolated from only 8 patients and about eight healthy donors, whereas naive and central memory subsets came from all 28 donors.

What the work shows at the level of the full study, not this receptor alone: PCR might favor shorter templates, but patient and control samples were amplified and corrected together, so any skew would affect both groups equally. Type 1 diabetes patients showed a moderate but significant shortening of TCRB CDR3 length in all four CD4+ subsets. Patients with type 1 diabetes made fewer insertions and deleted more nucleotides at VDJ recombination sites, implying thymic rearrangement abnormalities. The naive, central memory and regulatory TCRB repertoires appeared to resemble one another more closely among patients than among healthy donors. HLA sub-analyses involved small numbers of individuals, so any influence of HLA type on TCRB rearrangement remained unresolved. Because cDNA was sequenced instead of genomic DNA, highly expressing activated cells could be over-represented, though the groups showed no difference in activation or CD3 levels.

The High Capacity cDNA Reverse Transcription Kit was used to reverse transcribe all of the isolated RNA, meaning that expressed TCRB transcripts were what got sequenced. Deep immunoSEQ sequencing was performed on naive, central memory and regulatory T cell samples, with an average of roughly 3.5 million total reads per sample. After sorted cells were lysed in RLT buffer, RNA was extracted with DNase-treated RNeasy Micro or Mini kits, with the choice depending on cell number. To prevent cross-contamination, every cell subset was processed on its own, while patient and healthy donor samples were processed together. Using the immunoSEQ multiplex PCR, TCRB sequences were amplified from cDNA into 87-bp fragments spanning the CDR3 region. Sequencing of the amplicons was done on the Illumina HiSeq platform. In the original analysis: Synthetic template baselines were used to correct PCR bias computationally, reads within Hamming distance 2 were collapsed, and singletons that could not be merged were discarded. Reads were aligned against IMGT to assign V, D and J genes, CDR3 length and insertions or deletions at six rearrangement sites. Within each subset, clonotype counts were normalized to sorted cell number, and only after that were true diversity and Gini coefficients computed with the tcR R package. Repertoire sharing was quantified using the overlap coefficient calculated on TCRB nucleotide sequences. The clones in this table, taken by TCRdb from immuneACCESS, are in-frame only. Not every clone is retained; where verified, under half of the shortfall comes from an unresolved V gene, and the cause of the rest is unknown. V and J calls and clone size are copied from that table; D and trimming were computed from the DNA. The sample has some 220,000 clones on record, roughly a tenth of them singletons. Less than 1.5% of the sample is in the top ten clones.

Sequencing used central memory CD4+ T cells from blood. The sequence links TRBV5-4 to TRBJ2-1, with TRBD2 matching 10 junction bases. The receptor's source is a man younger than 35 in good health. The nucleotide sequence is TGTGCCAGCAGCTCGACTAGCGGGCAGTACAATGAGCAGTTCTTC. The encoded protein is CASSSTSGQYNEQFF.